This T cell receptor beta chain was obtained from a study of beta chain features in type 1 diabetes. Study results and limitations: TCRB CDR3s were moderately but significantly shorter in Type 1 diabetes patients in all four CD4+ subsets.

Of note for this clone: Its antigen remains unidentified.

What was sequenced were expressed TCRB transcripts, since all of the isolated RNA had been reverse transcribed. Method: immunoSEQ multiplex PCR; TCRdb's copy keeps in-frame clones and lacks some. The sample has 250,000 to 400,000 clones; approximately 15% are singletons. Germline values: CDR1 SGHRS, CDR2 YFSETQ. V shed 4 bases and J shed 1 base, with 5 bases lying between them. This CDR3 is 12 amino acids long. The chain recombines TRBV5-1 with TRBJ2-5; D is ambiguous. The sequenced sample consisted of central memory CD4+ T cells from blood. The receptor was derived from a man between 25 and 39 years old in good health. Written as DNA, the CDR3 is TGCGCCAGCAGCCAGCCCCAAGAGACCCAGTACTTC. It translates to CASSQPQETQYF. Drawing the rest from reference TRBV5-1 and TRBJ2-5, the complete variable domain is KAGVTQTPRYLIKTRGQQVTLSCSPISGHRSVSWYQQTPGQGLQFLFEYFSETQRNKGNFPGRFSGRQFSNSRSEMNVSTLELGDSALYLCASSQPQETQYFGPGTRLLVL.